These 3 T cell receptor beta chains originate from one sample sequenced in a study of beta chain features in type 1 diabetes. Expressed TCRB transcripts were sequenced because the entire RNA isolate underwent reverse transcription. TCRdb's copy holds only in-frame clones and misses some; the assay was immunoSEQ multiplex PCR. In the table there are about 350,000 clones, around 20% of which are singletons. Sequencing input: naive CD4+ T cells from blood. Receptors originate from a woman aged 18 to 35 in good health.

This clone was detected a few times. The rearrangement uses TRBV6-1 and TRBJ1-5, with D unresolved. There are 13 residues in the CDR3. V shed 1 base and J shed 6 bases, with 7 bases lying between them. The V gene's germline CDR1 is MNHNS and CDR2 SASEGT. CDR3 in DNA: TGTGCCAGCAGTGAAGAGGGAGGTCAGCCCCAGCATTTT. Amino acid sequence: CASSEEGGQPQHF.

This clone was observed a few times. The same CDR3 arises from other DNA sequences in this sample as well. This sequence joins TRBV19 and TRBJ1-1; a possible D gene is TRBD1 (5 bases). In germline, CDR1 is LNHDA, CDR2 SQIVND (reference sequence). This CDR3 has 13 residues. The ends were cut back, 2 bases at V and 1 base at J, with 5 bases in the middle. The CDR3 loop reads CASSITGNTEAFF. CDR3 DNA sequence: TGTGCCAGTAGTATAACAGGGAACACTGAAGCTTTCTTT.

J is TRBJ1-4 and V is TRBV28, with TRBD1 as a possible D gene (5 bases). The CDR3 is made up of 15 amino acids. V was clipped by 8 bases and J by 6 bases, with 19 bases between them. The V gene's germline CDR1 is MDHEN and CDR2 SYDVKM. The CDR3 protein is CASASAGQGHEKLFF. In DNA form, the CDR3 reads TGTGCCAGCGCATCCGCGGGGCAGGGACATGAAAAACTGTTTTTT.